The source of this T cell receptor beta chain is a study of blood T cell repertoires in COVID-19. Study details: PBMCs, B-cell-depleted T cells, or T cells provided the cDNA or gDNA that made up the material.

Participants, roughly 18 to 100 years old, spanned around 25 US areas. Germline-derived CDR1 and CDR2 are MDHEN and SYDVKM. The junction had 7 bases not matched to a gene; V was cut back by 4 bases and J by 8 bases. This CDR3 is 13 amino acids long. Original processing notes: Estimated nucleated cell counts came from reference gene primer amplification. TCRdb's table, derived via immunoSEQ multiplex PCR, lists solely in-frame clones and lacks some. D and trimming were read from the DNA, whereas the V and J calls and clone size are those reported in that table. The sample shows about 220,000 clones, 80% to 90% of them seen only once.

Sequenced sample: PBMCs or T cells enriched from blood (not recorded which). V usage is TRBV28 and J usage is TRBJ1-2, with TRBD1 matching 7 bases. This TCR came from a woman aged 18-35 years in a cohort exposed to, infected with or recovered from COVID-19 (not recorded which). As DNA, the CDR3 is TGTGCCAGCAGTTCCGACAGGGCTCGGGGCTACACCTTC. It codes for CASSSDRARGYTF.